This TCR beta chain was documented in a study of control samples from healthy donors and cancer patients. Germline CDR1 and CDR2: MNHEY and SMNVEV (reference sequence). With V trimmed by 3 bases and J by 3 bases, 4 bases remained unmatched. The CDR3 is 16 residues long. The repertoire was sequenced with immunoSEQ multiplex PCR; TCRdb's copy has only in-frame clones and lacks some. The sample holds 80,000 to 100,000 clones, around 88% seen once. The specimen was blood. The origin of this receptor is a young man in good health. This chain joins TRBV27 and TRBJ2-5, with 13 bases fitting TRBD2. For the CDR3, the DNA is TGTGCCAGCAGTTTCCAACTAGCGGGAGGGGAAGAGACCCAGTACTTC. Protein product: CASSFQLAGGEETQYF.